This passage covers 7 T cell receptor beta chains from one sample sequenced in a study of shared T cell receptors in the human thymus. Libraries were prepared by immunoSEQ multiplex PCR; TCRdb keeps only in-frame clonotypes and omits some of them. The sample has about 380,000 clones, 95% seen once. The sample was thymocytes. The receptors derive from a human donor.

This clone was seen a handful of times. The CDR3 DNA follows: TGTGCCAGCAGTTATGGGTTTGGCACTGAAGCTTTCTTT. Translation: CASSYGFGTEAFF. The V and J genes are TRBV28 and TRBJ1-1; D is unresolved. Germline CDR1 reads MDHEN; CDR2 reads SYDVKM. The V and J ends lost 4 bases and 4 bases respectively, with 10 bases between them. This CDR3 region has 13 residues. The full variable domain, with the rest looked up from reference TRBV28 and TRBJ1-1, is DVKVTQSSRYLVKRTGEKVFLECVQDMDHENMFWYRQDPGLGLRLIYFSYDVKMKEKGDIPEGYSVSREKKERFSLILESASTNQTSMYLCASSYGFGTEAFFGQGTRLTVV.

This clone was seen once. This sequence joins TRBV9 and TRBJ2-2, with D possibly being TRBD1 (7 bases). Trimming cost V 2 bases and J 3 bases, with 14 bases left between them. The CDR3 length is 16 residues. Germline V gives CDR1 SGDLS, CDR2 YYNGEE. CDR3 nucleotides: TGTGCCAGCAGCGTGAGCCAGGGGGGTGACACCGGGGAGCTGTTTTTT. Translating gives CASSVSQGGDTGELFF.

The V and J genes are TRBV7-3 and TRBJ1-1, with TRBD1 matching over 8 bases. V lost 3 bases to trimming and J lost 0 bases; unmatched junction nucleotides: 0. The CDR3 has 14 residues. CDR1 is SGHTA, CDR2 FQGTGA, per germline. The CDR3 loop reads CASSLTGVNTEAFF. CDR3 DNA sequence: TGTGCCAGCAGCTTGACAGGGGTGAACACTGAAGCTTTCTTT.

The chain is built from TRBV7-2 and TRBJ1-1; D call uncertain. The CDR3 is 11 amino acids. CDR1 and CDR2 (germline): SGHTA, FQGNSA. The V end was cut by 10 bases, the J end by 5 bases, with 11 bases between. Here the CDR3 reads CATTVGTEAFF. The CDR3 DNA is TGTGCCACCACGGTTGGGACTGAAGCTTTCTTT.

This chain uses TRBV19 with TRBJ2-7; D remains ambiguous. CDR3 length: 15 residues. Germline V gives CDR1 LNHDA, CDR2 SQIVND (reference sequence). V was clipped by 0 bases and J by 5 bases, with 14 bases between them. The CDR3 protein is CASSIERGRVDEQYF. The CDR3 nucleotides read TGTGCCAGTAGTATAGAGAGAGGTCGGGTCGACGAGCAGTACTTC.

CDR3 in DNA: TGTGCCAGCAGTTTTCCGGGAGAGACCCAGTACTTC. Its protein product is CASSFPGETQYF. V is TRBV27 and J is TRBJ2-5; no definite D call. V lost 3 bases to trimming and J lost 4 bases, with 6 bases between them. The CDR3 extends over 12 amino acids. Germline CDR1 MNHEY, CDR2 SMNVEV (reference sequence).

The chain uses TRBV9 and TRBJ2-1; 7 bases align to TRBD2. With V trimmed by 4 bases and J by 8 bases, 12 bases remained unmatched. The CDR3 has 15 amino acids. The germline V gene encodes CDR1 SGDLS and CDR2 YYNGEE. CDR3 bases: TGTGCCAGCAGCCGATGGGACTACTTCGCGGATGAGCAGTTCTTC. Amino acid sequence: CASSRWDYFADEQFF.